This T cell receptor (beta chain) was sequenced during a study of T cells in Graves' hyperthyroidism and ophthalmopathy. Study-wide background: Upon initial diagnosis and before any treatment, peripheral blood was collected.

Points from the study as a whole: Ophthalmopathy was distinguished from stable hyperthyroidism by 13 V-J signatures. The model's output predicted ophthalmopathy at a median of roughly 6.9 months prior to onset.

The TCR beta CDR3 regions underwent amplification using RNA transcripts as the source. Initially, a first-round RT-PCR of the TCR CDR3 employed the HTBI primer set. A single record per CDR3 protein comes from TCRdb applying MiXCR to the multiplex PCR reads. The profile shows approximately 590,000 distinct CDR3 sequences, 15% to 18% of them singletons. As regards this clonotype: The antigen is unknown.

Trimming left V 6 bases short and J 2 bases short, with 10 bases between. Germline CDR1 and CDR2: SGHTA and FQGNSA. This CDR3 comprises 13 residues. Hyperthyroidism was newly diagnosed in patients aged 18 to 65 (duration under 2 months). The sequenced sample consisted of blood. The receptor comes from a woman aged 25 to 45 with Graves' hyperthyroidism. The chain couples TRBV7-2 to TRBJ1-2; D unclear. The CDR3 loop is CASRLNQNYGYTF. The CDR3 DNA is TGTGCCAGCAGGTTAAATCAGAACTATGGCTACACCTTC. Combining the CDR3 with reference TRBV7-2 and TRBJ1-2 gives the whole variable domain GAGVSQSPSNKVTEKGKDVELRCDPISGHTALYWYRQSLGQGLEFLIYFQGNSAPDKSGLPSDRFSAERTGGSVSTLTIQRTQQEDSAVYLCASRLNQNYGYTFGSGTRLTVV.